This T cell receptor (beta chain) was found in a study of radiation and T cells in renal cell carcinoma. Study-wide background: Nephrectomy followed 15 Gy stereotactic body radiation by 4 weeks.

Assay: immunoSEQ multiplex PCR; the TCRdb copy retains only in-frame clones and omits some. Of about 150,000 clones listed, 88% are singletons. Broader study findings: Top tumor clonotypes rose in blood 2 weeks post-radiation, then contracted.

Time point defined: baseline pretreatment blood. Treatment specified: 15 Gy SBRT to primary tumor, nephrectomy 4 weeks later. Radiation-treated patients gave blood at baseline, week 2 and week 4. To note about this clone: Antigen specificity is unknown.

Germline CDR1 SNHLY, CDR2 FYNNEI. Trimming removed 5 bases at V and 6 bases at J, with 12 bases between. This CDR3 has 13 residues. The sequence was obtained from a woman in her 70s with renal cell carcinoma. Sequencing used blood, obtained from a patient whose treatment included radiotherapy and nephrectomy. V is TRBV2 and J is TRBJ2-3, with TRBD2 as a possible D gene (6 bases). This CDR3 reads CASSPQLADTQYF. DNA of the CDR3: TGTGCCAGCAGTCCCCAACTAGCCGATACGCAGTATTTT.